The 4 T cell receptor beta chains presented below share a single source sample, sequenced in a study of siplizumab effects on memory and regulatory T cells. This table comes from immunoSEQ multiplex PCR, and its TCRdb copy is limited to in-frame clones, with some not included. The sample has 95,000 to 110,000 clones; 93% are singletons. Source material: Tregs sorted from blood. All receptors derive from a human donor in good health.

J is TRBJ2-2 and V is TRBV2; TRBD2 agrees at 9 bases. The CDR3 runs 19 residues. Germline-derived CDR1 and CDR2 are SNHLY and FYNNEI. Trimming removed 4 bases from V and 0 bases from J; junction bases left unmatched: 12. Written as DNA, the CDR3 is TGTGCCAGCAGTGTCCCACCTATGGGACTAGCCCCGAACACCGGGGAGCTGTTTTTT. This encodes CASSVPPMGLAPNTGELFF.

This clone was seen once. V and J are TRBV30 and TRBJ1-2, with 11 bases identical to TRBD1. The CDR3 sequence is 15 residues long. The germline V gene encodes CDR1 GTSNPN and CDR2 SVGIG (reference sequence). V dropped 2 bases and J dropped 5; count of bases not matched to a gene: 7. The CDR3 coding sequence is TGTGCCTGGAGTCGACGGGGACAGGGGGGGTATGGCTACACCTTC. It codes for CAWSRRGQGGYGYTF.

The chain carries TRBV5-1 and TRBJ1-1; no definite D call. CDR1 and CDR2 from the germline V gene are SGHRS and YFSETQ. The germline V and J ends were trimmed by 0 bases and 2 bases, with 8 bases remaining between them. The CDR3 is 14 amino acids. The DNA for the CDR3 is TGCGCCAGCAGCTTGGCAGGCCCAAACACTGAAGCTTTCTTT. Residues: CASSLAGPNTEAFF.

V gene TRBV15 combines with J gene TRBJ2-1; D is ambiguous. Per the germline V gene, CDR1 is LNHNV and CDR2 is YYDKDF (reference sequence). With 2 bases removed from V and 3 bases from J, the gap between germline ends came to 8 bases. The CDR3 spans 14 residues. CDR3 coding DNA: TGTGCCACCAGCAGATTGGACGGCTACAATGAGCAGTTCTTC. Its translation is CATSRLDGYNEQFF.